A selection of T cell receptor beta chains follows, all from one sample in a study of T cells in tumors and immune-related adverse events. Using immunoSEQ multiplex PCR, the repertoire was profiled, and TCRdb retains in-frame clones only, with some absent. The sample lists under 8,500 clones; less than 95% were seen once. This material consisted of lymph node tissue, taken from a patient treated with anti-PD-1 therapy. The receptors stem from a female donor with metastatic renal cell carcinoma. Each CDR3 is given with its conserved first and last residue. Fields, in order: clone size, V gene, J gene, D gene, CDR3 DNA, CDR3 protein. A D gene is named only where the DNA matches it firmly. Only part of the rows carry a size: once, few, many, or a class if the clone is expanded.

size: NA; V: TRBV19; J: TRBJ2-7; D: TRBD2; DNA: TGTGCCAGTACTAGCGGCACCTACGAGCAGTACTTC; CDR3: CASTSGTYEQYF
size: once; V: TRBV5-1; J: TRBJ2-3; D: NA; DNA: TGCGCCAGCAGCTTCGGATTCCGTACAGATACGCAGTATTTT; CDR3: CASSFGFRTDTQYF
size: NA; V: TRBV2; J: TRBJ2-3; D: NA; DNA: TGTGCCAGCAACCTATTACGCACAGATACGCAGTATTTT; CDR3: CASNLLRTDTQYF
size: NA; V: TRBV28; J: TRBJ1-4; D: NA; DNA: TGTGCCAGCAGTTTTTCCGGTAATGAAAAACTGTTTTTT; CDR3: CASSFSGNEKLFF
size: NA; V: TRBV4-2; J: TRBJ2-1; D: TRBD2; DNA: TGTGCCAGCAGCCAAGAACTAGCGGGAGGGCCCGCCGTTTACAATGAGCAGTTCTTC; CDR3: CASSQELAGGPAVYNEQFF
size: NA; V: TRBV11-2; J: TRBJ2-3; D: NA; DNA: TGTGCCAGCAGCTTAGGGCCGAAAAGCACAGATACGCAGTATTTT; CDR3: CASSLGPKSTDTQYF
size: once; V: TRBV4-1; J: TRBJ2-1; D: NA; DNA: TGCGCCAGCAGCCAGAGACACAGCTCCTACAATGAGCAGTTCTTC; CDR3: CASSQRHSSYNEQFF
size: NA; V: TRBV4-1; J: TRBJ1-2; D: NA; DNA: TGCGCCAGCAGCCAAGATCCAGGGAGAGGGCTAAACTATGGCTACACCTTC; CDR3: CASSQDPGRGLNYGYTF
size: NA; V: TRBV6-1; J: TRBJ1-2; D: NA; DNA: TGTGCCAGCAGCTATAATTATGGCTACACCTTC; CDR3: CASSYNYGYTF
size: NA; V: TRBV28; J: TRBJ1-4; D: TRBD1; DNA: TGTGCCAGCAGTCCCCGGACAGGTGAAAAACTGTTTTTT; CDR3: CASSPRTGEKLFF
size: once; V: TRBV6-4; J: TRBJ1-2; D: TRBD1; DNA: TGTGCCAGCAGCCCGACAGGGGAGATAGATGGCTACACCTTC; CDR3: CASSPTGEIDGYTF
size: NA; V: TRBV7-2; J: TRBJ1-1; D: NA; DNA: TGTGCCAGCAGGCAGGTTCAGGGCACTGAAGCTTTCTTT; CDR3: CASRQVQGTEAFF
size: NA; V: TRBV11-2; J: TRBJ1-2; D: NA; DNA: TGTGCCAGCAGTTGGGGCTATGGCTACACCTTC; CDR3: CASSWGYGYTF
size: NA; V: TRBV11-2; J: TRBJ1-4; D: NA; DNA: TGTGCCAGCAGCTTAGGGGGGCTGGCTAATGAAAAACTGTTTTTT; CDR3: CASSLGGLANEKLFF
size: few; V: TRBV5-1; J: TRBJ2-3; D: NA; DNA: TGCGCCAGCAGAGCTGGGACCTCCGCTAGCACAGATACGCAGTATTTT; CDR3: CASRAGTSASTDTQYF
size: once; V: TRBV4-2; J: TRBJ2-3; D: NA; DNA: TGTGCCAGCAGCCAAGATGTCCGTATCACAGATACGCAGTATTTT; CDR3: CASSQDVRITDTQYF
size: NA; V: TRBV7-2; J: TRBJ2-7; D: TRBD1; DNA: TGTGCCAGCAGCTCGGGACAGGGAGGTCAGCAGTACTTC; CDR3: CASSSGQGGQQYF
size: NA; V: TRBV2; J: TRBJ2-5; D: NA; DNA: TGTGCCAGCAAGGACGGTACCCAAGAGACCCAGTACTTC; CDR3: CASKDGTQETQYF
size: NA; V: TRBV7-9; J: TRBJ1-6; D: NA; DNA: TGTGCCAGCAGCTCCAAGACCGGGGGGCATTCACCCCTCCACTTT; CDR3: CASSSKTGGHSPLHF
size: NA; V: TRBV28; J: TRBJ1-2; D: NA; DNA: TGTGCCAGCAGTCCAGCAGAGTACTATGGCTACACCTTC; CDR3: CASSPAEYYGYTF
size: few; V: TRBV7-8; J: TRBJ2-5; D: NA; DNA: TGTGCCAGCAGCTTAGCGGGAGTAAGGAAGACCCAGTACTTC; CDR3: CASSLAGVRKTQYF
size: once; V: TRBV19; J: TRBJ1-5; D: NA; DNA: TGTGCCAGTAGTTTGCACCTTGGCAATCAGCCCCAGCATTTT; CDR3: CASSLHLGNQPQHF